The text below deals with one T cell receptor (beta chain). The antigen is not known. This CDR3 spans 14 amino acids. The V end lost 11 bases, the J end lost 0 bases, and 14 bases lay between the germline ends. Germline assignment: CDR1 SNHLY and CDR2 FYNNEI. This sample is part of a study of cytomegalovirus exposure and HLA in healthy donors. Study-level findings and limits: In a later analysis, common viral pathogens appeared linked to several of the most significant clusters. The presence/absence work took it that sequencing depth was about the same across donors. Exclusion applied to some V segments, including TRBV6-2 and TRBV6-3, as they were indistinguishable.

PCR used 60 Vbeta primers and 13 Jbeta primers. TCRdb keeps only in-frame clones here, not all; method: immunoSEQ multiplex PCR. Its table records 150,000 or so clones. Sequenced input: PBMCs. The receptor comes from a woman between 50 and 59 years old in good health and CMV-seronegative. This chain uses TRBV2 with TRBJ2-1, with D maybe TRBD2 (6 bases). The CDR3 bases are TGTGCCCGGGGGAGGTTAAGCTCCTACAATGAGCAGTTCTTC. Its translation is CARGRLSSYNEQFF.